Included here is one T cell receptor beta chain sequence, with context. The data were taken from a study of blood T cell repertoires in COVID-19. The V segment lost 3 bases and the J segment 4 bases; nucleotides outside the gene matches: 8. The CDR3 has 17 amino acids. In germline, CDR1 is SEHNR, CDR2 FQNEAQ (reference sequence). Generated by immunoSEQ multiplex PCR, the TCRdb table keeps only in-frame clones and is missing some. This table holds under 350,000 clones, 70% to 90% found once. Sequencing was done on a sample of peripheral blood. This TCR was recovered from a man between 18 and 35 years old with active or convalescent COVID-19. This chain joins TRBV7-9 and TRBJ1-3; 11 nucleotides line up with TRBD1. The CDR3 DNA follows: TGTGCCAGCAGCTTGAGCGGACAGGGGGCGCGAGGAAACACCATATATTTT. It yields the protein CASSLSGQGARGNTIYF. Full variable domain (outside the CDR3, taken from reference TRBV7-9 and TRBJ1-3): DTGVSQNPRHKITKRGQNVTFRCDPISEHNRLYWYRQTLGQGPEFLTYFQNEAQLEKSRLLSDRFSAERPKGSFSTLEIQRTEQGDSAMYLCASSLSGQGARGNTIYFGEGSWLTVV.